Below, 10 T cell receptor beta chains from the same sample are listed, as sequenced in a study of blood T cell repertoires in COVID-19. The repertoire was sequenced with immunoSEQ multiplex PCR; TCRdb's copy has only in-frame clones and lacks some. Found here are about 160,000 clones, around 74% of them singletons; the top ten hold 2.8%. Sample: peripheral blood. The source is a man between 65 and 85 years old with acute or convalescent COVID-19.

Remarks on this clone: Germline is not matched at one junction end, which may reflect a read error. The V and J genes are TRBV9 and TRBJ1-2, with a tentative D call TRBD1 (6 bases). Germline loops: CDR1 SGDLS, CDR2 YYNGEE. This CDR3 contains 15 residues. The CDR3 loop reads CASRVGLAGDYGYTF. CDR3 nucleotide sequence: TGTGCCAGCAGAGTAGGCCTGGCAGGGGACTATGGCTACACCTTC.

This rearrangement joins TRBV6-1 to TRBJ2-2; D uncertain. The ends were cut back, 3 bases at V and 4 bases at J, with 9 bases in the middle. The V gene's germline CDR1 is MNHNS and CDR2 SASEGT. The CDR3 is 14 residues long. In nucleotides, the CDR3 is TGTGCCAGCAGTGATATGGTGAGCACCGGGGAGCTGTTTTTT. It yields the protein CASSDMVSTGELFF.

This clone was observed a handful of times. The chain employs TRBV10-3 and TRBJ1-6; tentative D call: TRBD1 (6 bases). The germline V gene encodes CDR1 ENHRY and CDR2 SYGVKD. There are 12 residues in the CDR3. Trimming removed 10 bases from V and 10 bases from J, with 14 bases in between. CDR3 sequence: CATRTGSSPLHF. The CDR3 coding sequence is TGTGCCACCAGAACAGGGAGCTCACCCCTCCACTTT.

The chain carries TRBV9 and TRBJ1-3; no definite D call. Trimming left V 0 bases short and J 4 bases short, with 11 bases between. The V gene's germline CDR1 is SGDLS and CDR2 YYNGEE. The CDR3 sequence is 15 residues long. The CDR3 DNA reads as TGTGCCAGCAGCGTAGTCCCCGGAGCGGGAAACACCATATATTTT. Translation: CASSVVPGAGNTIYF.

This clone was detected a few times. The chain uses TRBV10-2 and TRBJ2-5; 10 positions match TRBD2. The CDR3 has 14 amino acids. Germline trimming cut 5 bases from V and 2 bases from J; bases unmatched to any gene: 2. Looked up from germline, CDR1 is WSHSY and CDR2 is SAAADI. CDR3 in amino acids: CASSTSGVQETQYF. The CDR3 DNA reads TGCGCCAGCAGTACTAGCGGGGTTCAAGAGACCCAGTACTTC.

The gene calls are TRBV6-6 and TRBJ1-4; 11 bases agree with TRBD1. The CDR3 consists of 16 residues. Unmatched junction bases numbered 10, after V lost 7 bases and J lost 6 bases. Looked up from germline, CDR1 is MNHNY and CDR2 is SVGAGI (reference sequence). The CDR3 loop reads CASKPAGTGGYEKLFF. In nucleotides, the CDR3 is TGTGCCAGCAAGCCTGCCGGGACAGGGGGGTATGAAAAACTGTTTTTT.

The chain has TRBV11-3 and TRBJ2-1, with TRBD2 matching 7 bases. Germline V CDR1 and CDR2: SGHNT, YENEEA. The CDR3 extends over 13 amino acids. Losses at the gene ends were 3 bases for V and 6 bases for J; bases not matched to a gene: 2. The CDR3 protein is CASSLWEGNEQFF. In DNA, the CDR3 is TGTGCCAGCAGCTTGTGGGAGGGCAATGAGCAGTTCTTC.

CDR3 in DNA: TGCGCCAGCAGCCAAGGACTAGCGGGGGGGAGCGAGCAGTTCTTC. This gives the protein CASSQGLAGGSEQFF. The V gene is TRBV5-1, the J gene TRBJ2-1, with TRBD2 matching over 15 bases. The CDR3 loop spans 15 amino acids. The J segment lost 10 bases and the V segment lost 4 bases, leaving 6 bases of the junction unmatched. Germline CDR1 SGHRS, CDR2 YFSETQ.

V and J are TRBV7-2 and TRBJ1-4; no firm D call. Trimming shortened V by 5 bases and J by 3 bases, and 10 bases separated the two germline ends. Germline values: CDR1 SGHTA, CDR2 FQGNSA. This CDR3 is built from 14 residues. The CDR3 DNA sequence: TGTGCCAGCAGCGATGACGGGGCTAATGAAAAACTGTTTTTT. Amino acid sequence: CASSDDGANEKLFF.

This chain connects TRBV2 to TRBJ2-1; D call uncertain. Trimming removed 2 bases from V and 10 bases from J, with 12 bases in between. Germline V CDR1 and CDR2: SNHLY, FYNNEI. This CDR3 contains 13 residues. Here the CDR3 reads CASSEFPQREQFF. As DNA, the CDR3 is TGTGCCAGCAGTGAATTCCCCCAGCGCGAGCAGTTCTTC.